Reported below is one T cell receptor beta chain. Its antigen is as yet unknown. TCRdb re-called the 5' RACE reads and shows each CDR3 protein once, DNA omitted. The ten top clones account for less than 3%, within a sample of approximately 140,000 distinct CDR3 sequences. This CDR3 has 15 amino acids. Per the germline V gene, CDR1 is MGHDK and CDR2 is SYGVNS. This sample stems from a study of monozygotic twins with inflammatory bowel disease. Notes on the study in general: Background noise in patient repertoires may stem from differing immunosuppressive treatments.

The source is a human donor with ulcerative colitis or Crohn's disease, or a healthy co-twin of an affected twin (not recorded which). Input material: blood. The chain links TRBV25-1 to TRBJ2-5; there is no DNA to check the TCRdb D call of TRBD1. This chain's CDR3 is CATQNRAVLQETQYF.